This TCR beta chain was profiled in a study of PD-L1 blockade in urothelial cancer (dated by TCRdb to the late 2010s). Broadly, across the study: Every patient began therapy in the mid-2010s and was given atezolizumab 1,200 mg intravenously every 3 weeks. Somatic, immune and clinical correlates of response to PD-L1 blockade with atezolizumab in urothelial cancer were the focus of an exploratory multi-omic analysis. Blood samples were analyzed at 3 weeks after treatment start (second dose) and at 6 weeks after treatment start. Nine patients reached durable clinical benefit, while around 19 patients did not. About nine tenths of the roughly 29 patients were identified as males with urothelial cancer of bladder origin, and a prior smoking history was reported by 18 of 29 patients. Patients had an ECOG performance status of 0 or 1 and had received between 0 and 3 prior chemotherapy regimens. Durable clinical benefit was defined as a progression-free survival longer than 6 months, and TCR features were additionally tested against progression-free survival and overall survival. Pretreatment tumor samples, along with matched peripheral blood collected serially before and after atezolizumab treatment, underwent TCR sequencing. Pretreatment blood TCR-seq was available for about 27 patients, at least one posttreatment blood collection was obtained for around 25 patients, and tumor TCR-seq was available for around 25 patients. In the same patients who had TCR sequencing, pretreatment tumors also underwent whole exome sequencing and RNA sequencing. A median of about 150,000 T cells and some 90,000 unique TCRs was obtained from blood samples, and a median clonality of roughly 0.08 was observed. Summary of the overall study and its limitations: Improved progression-free and overall survival was associated with having pretreatment peripheral blood TCR clonality below the median. Small sample size (n of about 29) and many exploratory analyses mean the results are intended to be hypothesis-generating. Patients with durable benefit showed greater expansion of tumor-associated TCR clones in peripheral blood 3 weeks after starting treatment (n of about 22, p = 0.022).

As concerns this clone: The antigen this receptor binds is unknown. No base quality information exists; no much larger clone differs at one position.

V lost 5 bases and J lost 2 bases; the stretch between them is 3 bases long. Counted from cysteine to phenylalanine, this CDR3 has 11 amino acids. This entry keeps only the CDR3 DNA: 33 bases, framed from base 1. The germline V gene (reference sequence) sets CDR1 to SEHNR and CDR2 to FQNEAQ. Synthetic TCR analog templates were spiked into each PCR so that absolute template abundance could be estimated from read counts. TCRbeta CDR3 regions were amplified from genomic DNA with bias-controlled V and J gene primers using the immunoSEQ assay. Sequencing of rearranged TCRbeta segments was done at approximately 20X coverage. The authors processed their data as follows. Sequencing errors were corrected by clustering and CDR3s were annotated against IMGT to assign V, D and J genes. Downstream analyses used only productive TCRbeta rearrangements and left out out-of-frame or stop-codon sequences. Clonality was computed as one minus Shannon entropy normalized by the log of the number of unique productive sequences. Clones differing between time points or between blood and tumor were identified using Fisher's exact test with Benjamini-Hochberg correction, with an adjusted p below 0.01 applied as the threshold. TCRdb's version of the immuneACCESS table is confined to in-frame rearrangements and falls short of the full clone set. An unresolved V gene accounts for under half of the shortfall where checked; the remainder is of unknown origin. That table supplies the V and J calls and clone size; D and trimming were determined from the DNA. This sample is represented by approximately 52,000 clones; over 75% of them were singletons. The ten top clones hold more than 15% of the sample.

The time point label on this specimen signifies: pretreatment peripheral blood. A cohort of around 29 patients with locally advanced or metastatic urothelial carcinoma, treated at Memorial Sloan Kettering on a trial protocol, was included. Peripheral blood mononuclear cells were collected pretreatment and during treatment, at between 1 and 8 total time points per patient. The Qiagen DNeasy Blood extraction kit was used to purify genomic DNA from total PBMCs and tumor samples. PBMCs were collected pretreatment and during treatment and were isolated and stored as previously described. This TCR came from a man between 65 and 80 years old with urothelial cancer. The starting material was PBMCs, obtained around atezolizumab (anti-PD-L1) treatment. The chain joins TRBV7-9 to TRBJ2-5; the D gene remains uncertain. In nucleotide form, the sequence is TGTGCCAGCAGCCCTCAAGAGACCCAGTACTTC. Its protein product is CASSPQETQYF.